Shown below are 4 T cell receptor beta chains from a single sample sequenced in a study of CD8 T cells in ankylosing spondylitis. Study-wide points: Blood of patients with ankylosing spondylitis appeared to be characterized by a TCR beta motif of several highly homologous variants.

TCRdb re-called the 5' RACE reads with MiXCR, one entry per CDR3 protein. The sample yields roughly 470,000 distinct CDR3 sequences, 26% seen once. These receptors have no identified antigens. Sequenced material: blood, either unsorted or a sorted T cell fraction (not recorded which). These receptors were obtained from a male donor with ankylosing spondylitis.

This clonotype was recorded a few times. The chain employs TRBV5-1 and TRBJ2-1; 7 positions match TRBD1. V was pared by 0 bases and J by 4 bases, with 13 bases of the junction left unmatched. This CDR3 is built from 18 residues. The germline gives CDR1 SGHRS, CDR2 YFSETQ. The CDR3 DNA sequence: TGCGCCAGCAGCTTGGCCCCCTCCGGGACAGCCTTATACAATGAGCAGTTCTTC. This sequence encodes CASSLAPSGTALYNEQFF.

The V call is TRBV7-9, the J call TRBJ2-7; maybe TRBD1 (5 bases). The germline V gene encodes CDR1 SEHNR and CDR2 FQNEAQ (reference sequence). Trimming shortened V by 5 bases and J by 3 bases, and 11 bases separated the two germline ends. The CDR3 loop spans 13 amino acids. The CDR3 loop is CASSLGQDYEQYF. The CDR3 DNA follows: TGTGCCAGCAGCCTTGGACAAGACTACGAGCAGTACTTC. The full variable domain, rest sourced from reference TRBV7-9 and TRBJ2-7, is DTGVSQNPRHKITKRGQNVTFRCDPISEHNRLYWYRQTLGQGPEFLTYFQNEAQLEKSRLLSDRFSAERPKGSFSTLEIQRTEQGDSAMYLCASSLGQDYEQYFGPGTRLTVT.

CDR3 in amino acids: CSAQNLDREGEAFF. For the CDR3, the DNA is TGCAGCGCTCAAAACTTAGACAGGGAAGGTGAAGCTTTCTTT. The chain joins TRBV29-1 to TRBJ1-1, with 7 bases aligning to TRBD1. J gave up 7 bases and V 7 bases, and 15 bases lay outside the gene matches. The CDR3 is 14 amino acids. CDR1 is SQVTM, CDR2 ANQGSEA, per germline.

The chain combines TRBV14 with TRBJ2-5; 13 bases match TRBD2. Germline V gene sequence: CDR1 SGHDN, CDR2 FVKESK. After removal of 4 bases from V and 4 bases from J, the junction contained 9 bases not matched to a gene. CDR3 length: 17 residues. CDR3 residues: CASSRGTSGMGRETQYF. Written as DNA, the CDR3 is TGTGCCAGCAGCCGCGGGACTAGCGGGATGGGAAGAGAGACCCAGTACTTC.